What follows are 21 T cell receptor beta chains derived from one specimen sequenced in a study of blood T cell repertoires in COVID-19. Data came from immunoSEQ multiplex PCR; TCRdb stores just in-frame clones and leaves some out. The sample holds roughly 60,000 clones, just under 80% seen once. The material sequenced was peripheral blood. These receptors originate from a human donor in a cohort sampled during active COVID-19.

The DNA for the CDR3 is TGTGCCAGCAGCCAGCAGGGGTACAATGAGCAGTTCTTC. This gives the protein CASSQQGYNEQFF. J is TRBJ2-1 and V is TRBV7-9; possible D gene TRBD1, 6 bases. This CDR3 region has 13 residues. Germline CDR1 SEHNR, CDR2 FQNEAQ (reference sequence). Trimming removed 5 bases at V and 4 bases at J, with 9 bases between. The full variable domain, completed using reference TRBV7-9 and TRBJ2-1, is DTGVSQNPRHKITKRGQNVTFRCDPISEHNRLYWYRQTLGQGPEFLTYFQNEAQLEKSRLLSDRFSAERPKGSFSTLEIQRTEQGDSAMYLCASSQQGYNEQFFGPGTRLTVL.

This sequence joins TRBV5-1 and TRBJ2-4, with TRBD2 identical over 13 bases. The CDR3 runs to 18 residues. CDR1 and CDR2 (germline): SGHRS, YFSETQ. V lost 2 bases, J lost 7 bases, and 12 bases stayed unmatched. The CDR3 DNA reads TGCGCCAGCAGCTTCGGGACTAGCGGGATCCGGGTGAATAACATTCAGTACTTC. Protein: CASSFGTSGIRVNNIQYF. The complete variable domain, with remaining parts taken from reference TRBV5-1 and TRBJ2-4, reads KAGVTQTPRYLIKTRGQQVTLSCSPISGHRSVSWYQQTPGQGLQFLFEYFSETQRNKGNFPGRFSGRQFSNSRSEMNVSTLELGDSALYLCASSFGTSGIRVNNIQYFGAGTRLSVL.

The chain recombines TRBV13 with TRBJ1-2, with D tentatively TRBD1 (6 bases). Germline V lookup: CDR1 PRHDT, CDR2 FYEKMQ (reference sequence). The CDR3 covers 15 residues. Trimming shortened V by 4 bases and J by 7 bases, and 19 bases separated the two germline ends. CDR3: CASSSTGGAAGGYTF. Written as DNA, the CDR3 is TGTGCCAGCAGCTCCACGGGGGGGGCTGCCGGTGGCTACACCTTC.

J is TRBJ1-3 and V is TRBV7-2; TRBD1 agrees at 9 bases. The CDR3 spans 15 residues. Germline CDR1 SGHTA, CDR2 FQGNSA. The ends lost 4 bases at V and 0 bases at J; junction bases unmatched: 1. CDR3 in amino acids: CASSWGQGSGNTIYF. CDR3 bases: TGTGCCAGCAGCTGGGGACAGGGCTCTGGAAACACCATATATTTT.

This rearrangement joins TRBV23-1 to TRBJ2-2; D remains ambiguous. TRBV23-1 falls under the ORF class, with uncertain function. The CDR3 is made up of 13 amino acids. The ends were cut back, 7 bases at V and 1 base at J, with 7 bases in the middle. CDR3 bases: TGCGCCAGCACCGTTCGGAACACCGGGGAGCTGTTTTTT. It is translated as CASTVRNTGELFF.

CDR3 residues: CASSHRQGTFKEQYF. The DNA for the CDR3 is TGTGCCAGCAGCCACCGACAGGGAACGTTTAAAGAGCAGTACTTC. V gene TRBV7-8 combines with J gene TRBJ2-7; 7 bases are a match to TRBD1. Germline V gene sequence: CDR1 SGHVS, CDR2 FQNEAQ. J lost 7 bases, V lost 5 bases, and 14 bases had no gene match. The CDR3 has 15 residues.

The V call is TRBV7-9, the J call TRBJ2-2; 11 bases match TRBD2. The germline V gene encodes CDR1 SEHNR and CDR2 FQNEAQ (reference sequence). CDR3 length: 16 amino acids. The trim removed 7 bases at V and 4 bases at J, leaving 8 bases unmatched. The CDR3 loop is CASMASGRSGTGELFF. In DNA form, the CDR3 reads TGTGCCAGCATGGCTAGCGGGAGGTCGGGCACCGGGGAGCTGTTTTTT.

V and J are TRBV14 and TRBJ2-5, with TRBD2 as a possible D gene (6 bases). The CDR3 contains 13 residues. V lost 4 bases and J 7 bases, leaving 13 bases between the germline ends. CDR1 SGHDN and CDR2 FVKESK come from the germline V gene. The CDR3 is CASSPGTQGTQYF. CDR3 coding DNA: TGTGCCAGCAGCCCCGGGACTCAGGGGACCCAGTACTTC. The whole variable domain, remainder taken from reference TRBV14 and TRBJ2-5, is EAGVTQFPSHSVIEKGQTVTLRCDPISGHDNLYWYRRVMGKEIKFLLHFVKESKQDESGMPNNRFLAERTGGTYSTLKVQPAELEDSGVYFCASSPGTQGTQYFGPGTRLLVL.

V usage is TRBV18 and J usage is TRBJ1-6, with TRBD1 identical over 9 bases. The length of the CDR3 is 14 residues. The ends lost 8 bases at V and 8 bases at J; junction bases unmatched: 7. Germline assignment: CDR1 KGHSH and CDR2 LQKENI. Here the CDR3 reads CASRRGQGYSPLHF. The CDR3 DNA reads as TGTGCCAGCCGCCGGGGACAGGGTTATTCACCCCTCCACTTT.

The chain carries TRBV6-6 and TRBJ1-2; 8 bases are a match to TRBD1. In germline, CDR1 is MNHNY, CDR2 SVGAGI (reference sequence). V was clipped by 7 bases and J by 1 base; unmatched bases: 8. The CDR3 is 15 residues long. This chain's CDR3 is CASTSGGPLNYGYTF. The CDR3 nucleotides read TGTGCCAGCACCTCAGGGGGCCCACTTAACTATGGCTACACCTTC.

The sample holds a few counts of this clone. The J gene is TRBJ1-3, the V gene TRBV19, with D unclear. The CDR3 is 16 residues long. The germline V and J ends were trimmed by 6 bases and 4 bases, with 19 bases remaining between them. Per germline, CDR1 LNHDA and CDR2 SQIVND (reference sequence). The CDR3 DNA follows: TGTGCCAGTAGGCCAAGTCGGGGAGTCTCCGGAAACACCATATATTTT. Its protein product is CASRPSRGVSGNTIYF.

This clone appeared a single time. Other nucleotide sequences in the sample specify the same CDR3. This chain uses TRBV28 with TRBJ2-1; 14 nucleotides line up with TRBD2. The CDR3 is 16 residues long. Per germline, CDR1 MDHEN and CDR2 SYDVKM. V lost 4 bases, J lost 9 bases, and 8 bases stayed unmatched. The DNA of the CDR3 is TGTGCCAGCAGTTCCCCGGGGACTAGCGGGAGTGGTGAGCAGTTCTTC. It codes for CASSSPGTSGSGEQFF.

The chain has TRBV2 and TRBJ2-7; TRBD2 agrees at 8 bases. CDR1 and CDR2 (germline): SNHLY, FYNNEI. The CDR3 has 13 amino acids. Losses at the gene ends were 6 bases for V and 9 bases for J; bases not matched to a gene: 10. The chain's CDR3 is CASSRGGPKGQYF. The DNA for the CDR3 is TGTGCCAGCAGCCGGGGGGGACCCAAGGGGCAGTACTTC.

V is TRBV28 and J is TRBJ2-5; D unclear. V was cut by 2 bases and J by 5 bases, with 9 bases left in between. Germline V gene lookup returns CDR1 MDHEN and CDR2 SYDVKM. The CDR3 has 13 amino acids. The CDR3 protein is CASSLPHGETQYF. CDR3 nucleotides: TGTGCCAGCAGTTTACCCCACGGGGAGACCCAGTACTTC.

The chain joins TRBV23-1 to TRBJ2-5; D is possibly TRBD2 (7 bases). TRBV23-1 is recorded as an ORF, its role being uncertain. The CDR3 covers 14 residues. V lost 5 bases to trimming and J lost 5 bases, with 15 bases between them. DNA for the CDR3: TGCGCCAGCAGTGCCGGGGGGCCGTTGGAGACCCAGTACTTC. Protein: CASSAGGPLETQYF.

DNA for the CDR3: TGCGCCAGCAGCCAAGCGTGGGGACAGAGAATTGTTTCGAACACCGGGGAGCTGTTTTTT. This translates into CASSQAWGQRIVSNTGELFF. The chain has TRBV4-1 and TRBJ2-2; 7 positions match TRBD1. Germline lookup yields CDR1 MGHRA and CDR2 YSYEKL. V shed 1 base, J shed 0 bases, and the junction held 14 bases outside the gene matches. The CDR3 runs 20 residues.

This chain joins TRBV5-1 and TRBJ2-2; TRBD1 agrees at 8 bases. This CDR3 contains 15 residues. V lost 2 bases to trimming and J lost 3 bases; unmatched junction nucleotides: 3. Germline V gives CDR1 SGHRS, CDR2 YFSETQ. CDR3 DNA sequence: TGCGCCAGCAGCTTCAGGGGGCCCGACACCGGGGAGCTGTTTTTT. This sequence encodes CASSFRGPDTGELFF.

This chain connects TRBV27 to TRBJ1-2; D ambiguous. The CDR3 is made up of 14 amino acids. The germline V gene encodes CDR1 MNHEY and CDR2 SMNVEV (reference sequence). V was clipped by 8 bases and J by 2 bases, with 15 bases between them. The CDR3 loop reads CASSTLSGNYGYTF. DNA of the CDR3: TGTGCCAGCTCAACCTTGTCCGGGAACTATGGCTACACCTTC.

The chain carries TRBV7-9 and TRBJ1-1, with D perhaps TRBD1 (6 bases). CDR1 is SEHNR and CDR2 is FQNEAQ in the germline V gene (reference sequence). Trimming pared 5 bases from V and 12 bases from J, leaving 19 bases between. The CDR3 has 13 residues. CDR3 nucleotides: TGTGCCAGCAGCCGAGACGGACAGACCAAACCTTTCTTT. This codes for CASSRDGQTKPFF.

This clone was seen a single time. The chain combines TRBV7-2 with TRBJ1-4; D is ambiguous. The CDR3 has 15 amino acids. Trimming shortened V by 2 bases and J by 0 bases, and 7 bases separated the two germline ends. Germline CDR1 and CDR2: SGHTA and FQGNSA. CDR3 loop: CASSLSPATNEKLFF. The CDR3 coding sequence is TGTGCCAGCAGCTTATCACCGGCAACTAATGAAAAACTGTTTTTT.

The chain combines TRBV6-2 or TRBV6-3 with TRBJ2-1; TRBD2 matches 8 bases. Looked up from germline, CDR1 is MNHEY and CDR2 is SVGEGT. The length of the CDR3 is 17 residues. Trimming took 0 bases from V and 5 from J; bases not matched to a gene: 9. Written as DNA, the CDR3 is TGTGCCAGCAGTTACTCGGTGAGAGTAGCGGGAAACAATGAGCAGTTCTTC. Protein product: CASSYSVRVAGNNEQFF.